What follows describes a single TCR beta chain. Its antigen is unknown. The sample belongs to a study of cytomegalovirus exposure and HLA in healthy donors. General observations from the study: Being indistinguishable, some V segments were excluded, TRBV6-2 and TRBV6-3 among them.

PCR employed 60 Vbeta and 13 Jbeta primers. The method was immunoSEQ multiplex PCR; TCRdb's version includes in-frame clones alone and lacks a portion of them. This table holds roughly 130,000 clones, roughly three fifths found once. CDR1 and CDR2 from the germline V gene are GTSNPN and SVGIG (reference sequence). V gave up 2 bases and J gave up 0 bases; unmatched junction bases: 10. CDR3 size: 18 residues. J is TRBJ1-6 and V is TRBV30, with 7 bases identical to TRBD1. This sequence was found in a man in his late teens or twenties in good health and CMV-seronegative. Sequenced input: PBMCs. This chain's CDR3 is CAWSKRGQGTSYNSPLHF. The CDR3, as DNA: TGTGCCTGGAGTAAGAGGGGGCAGGGAACCTCCTATAATTCACCCCTCCACTTT.